This TCR beta chain stems from a study of blood T cell repertoires in COVID-19. This CDR3 contains 15 residues. Trimming removed 0 bases from V and 2 bases from J, with 11 bases in between. Germline lookup yields CDR1 MGHRA and CDR2 YSYEKL. In the authors' methods: Amplification with reference gene primers provided the estimates of nucleated cell counts. Clones were read by immunoSEQ multiplex PCR, and TCRdb kept only the in-frame ones, dropping some. V, J and clone size are taken as reported in that table, and D and trimming were inferred from the DNA itself. This sample yields roughly 380,000 clones, of which more than 70% are seen a single time; approximately 4.1% belongs to the top ten.

The V call is TRBV4-1, the J call TRBJ2-7; D may be TRBD2 (6 bases). The clonotype comes from a woman aged 55-69 years with COVID-19, enrolled during active disease. The sequenced material came from peripheral blood. CDR3 nucleotides: TGCGCCAGCAGCCAAGATGATGGGGGGACCTACGAGCAGTACTTC. It codes for CASSQDDGGTYEQYF.